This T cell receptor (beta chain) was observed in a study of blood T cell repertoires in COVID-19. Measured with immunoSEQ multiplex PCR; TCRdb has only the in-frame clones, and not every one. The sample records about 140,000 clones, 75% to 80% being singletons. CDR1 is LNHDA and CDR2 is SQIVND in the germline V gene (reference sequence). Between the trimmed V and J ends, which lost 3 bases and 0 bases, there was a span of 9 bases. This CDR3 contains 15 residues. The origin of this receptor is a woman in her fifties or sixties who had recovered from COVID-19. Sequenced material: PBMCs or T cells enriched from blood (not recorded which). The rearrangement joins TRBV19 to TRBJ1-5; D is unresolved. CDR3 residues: CASSINGDSNQPQHF. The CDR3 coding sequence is TGTGCCAGTAGTATCAACGGGGATAGCAATCAGCCCCAGCATTTT.